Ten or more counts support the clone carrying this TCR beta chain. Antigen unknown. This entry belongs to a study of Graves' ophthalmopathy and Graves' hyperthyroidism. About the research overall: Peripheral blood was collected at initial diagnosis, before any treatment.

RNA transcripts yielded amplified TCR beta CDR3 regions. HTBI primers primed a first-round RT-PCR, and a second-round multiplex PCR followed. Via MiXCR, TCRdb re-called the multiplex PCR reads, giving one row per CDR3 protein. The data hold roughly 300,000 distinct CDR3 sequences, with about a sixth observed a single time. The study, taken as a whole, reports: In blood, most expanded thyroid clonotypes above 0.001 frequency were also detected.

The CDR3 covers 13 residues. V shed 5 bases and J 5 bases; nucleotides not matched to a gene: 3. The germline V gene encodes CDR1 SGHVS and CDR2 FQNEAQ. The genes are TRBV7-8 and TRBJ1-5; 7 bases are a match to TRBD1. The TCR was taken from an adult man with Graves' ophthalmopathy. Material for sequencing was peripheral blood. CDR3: CASSVTGDQPQHF. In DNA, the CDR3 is TGTGCCAGCAGCGTTACAGGGGATCAGCCCCAGCATTTT.